This T cell receptor (beta chain) was sequenced for a study of T cells in Graves' hyperthyroidism and ophthalmopathy. Study-wide results and caveats: Ophthalmopathy onset followed model prediction by a median around six months.

Amplification of TCR beta CDR3 regions used RNA as the template. The HTBI primer set served for first-round RT-PCR of the TCR CDR3. TCRdb analysed the multiplex PCR reads with MiXCR anew, one entry per CDR3 protein. The sample records fewer than 600,000 distinct CDR3 sequences, around an eighth being singletons. About this clonotype: Its antigen remains unidentified.

Trimming took 0 bases from V and 7 from J, leaving 15 bases between them. Germline CDR1 LGHDT, CDR2 YNNKEL (reference sequence). The CDR3 extends over 15 amino acids. The chain carries TRBV3-1 and TRBJ1-2; D is possibly TRBD1 (5 bases). The specimen was blood. The receptor was isolated from a woman in her late teens or twenties with Graves' hyperthyroidism. The CDR3 protein is CASSQDFVAGGGYTF. The CDR3 DNA sequence: TGTGCCAGCAGCCAAGATTTCGTCGCGGGGGGTGGCTACACCTTC.